This T cell receptor beta chain appears in the sequencing data of a study of cytomegalovirus exposure and HLA in healthy donors. 60 Vbeta and 13 Jbeta primers were used in PCR. Clones were sequenced by immunoSEQ multiplex PCR, and TCRdb holds only the in-frame ones, with some missing. The sample includes 150,000 to 200,000 clones, approximately 67% seen only once; the top ten take over 2.5%. CDR1 SGHRS and CDR2 YFSETQ come from the germline V gene. This CDR3 is built from 15 residues. Trimming cost V 4 bases and J 4 bases; bases outside gene matches: 5. This receptor was taken from a man in his forties in good health and CMV-seronegative. J is TRBJ2-1 and V is TRBV5-1; 10 positions match TRBD1. The sample was PBMCs. The DNA of the CDR3 is TGCGCCAGCAGCCGGGGACAGGGGTCATACAATGAGCAGTTCTTC. Encoded protein: CASSRGQGSYNEQFF.